The clone carrying this T cell receptor (beta chain) was counted at least ten times. The antigen remains undetermined. The sample comes from a study of CD8 T cells in ankylosing spondylitis. General study findings and limits: Blood from ankylosing spondylitis patients appeared to carry a characteristic roughly 8-variant TCR beta motif. Previous work reported some of these motif variants in the synovial fluid and blood of reactive arthritis.

A quantitative 5'-RACE method, one with molecular barcodes, was used to make TCR beta libraries. A single record per CDR3 protein comes from TCRdb applying MiXCR to the 5' RACE reads. Among roughly 300,000 distinct CDR3 sequences listed, 8% were seen once. The sequence was obtained from a male donor with ankylosing spondylitis. Input material: blood, either unsorted or a sorted T cell fraction (not recorded which).

CDR3 nucleotides: TGTGCCAGCAGTTACCACTCGGGGTACGAGCAGTACTTC. Residues: CASSYHSGYEQYF. This chain links TRBV6-5 with TRBJ2-7, with a weak D call TRBD2 (5 bases). The germline V gene encodes CDR1 MNHEY and CDR2 SVGAGI. Trimming took off 2 bases at V and 4 bases at J, with 9 bases between the two ends. CDR3 length: 13 amino acids.